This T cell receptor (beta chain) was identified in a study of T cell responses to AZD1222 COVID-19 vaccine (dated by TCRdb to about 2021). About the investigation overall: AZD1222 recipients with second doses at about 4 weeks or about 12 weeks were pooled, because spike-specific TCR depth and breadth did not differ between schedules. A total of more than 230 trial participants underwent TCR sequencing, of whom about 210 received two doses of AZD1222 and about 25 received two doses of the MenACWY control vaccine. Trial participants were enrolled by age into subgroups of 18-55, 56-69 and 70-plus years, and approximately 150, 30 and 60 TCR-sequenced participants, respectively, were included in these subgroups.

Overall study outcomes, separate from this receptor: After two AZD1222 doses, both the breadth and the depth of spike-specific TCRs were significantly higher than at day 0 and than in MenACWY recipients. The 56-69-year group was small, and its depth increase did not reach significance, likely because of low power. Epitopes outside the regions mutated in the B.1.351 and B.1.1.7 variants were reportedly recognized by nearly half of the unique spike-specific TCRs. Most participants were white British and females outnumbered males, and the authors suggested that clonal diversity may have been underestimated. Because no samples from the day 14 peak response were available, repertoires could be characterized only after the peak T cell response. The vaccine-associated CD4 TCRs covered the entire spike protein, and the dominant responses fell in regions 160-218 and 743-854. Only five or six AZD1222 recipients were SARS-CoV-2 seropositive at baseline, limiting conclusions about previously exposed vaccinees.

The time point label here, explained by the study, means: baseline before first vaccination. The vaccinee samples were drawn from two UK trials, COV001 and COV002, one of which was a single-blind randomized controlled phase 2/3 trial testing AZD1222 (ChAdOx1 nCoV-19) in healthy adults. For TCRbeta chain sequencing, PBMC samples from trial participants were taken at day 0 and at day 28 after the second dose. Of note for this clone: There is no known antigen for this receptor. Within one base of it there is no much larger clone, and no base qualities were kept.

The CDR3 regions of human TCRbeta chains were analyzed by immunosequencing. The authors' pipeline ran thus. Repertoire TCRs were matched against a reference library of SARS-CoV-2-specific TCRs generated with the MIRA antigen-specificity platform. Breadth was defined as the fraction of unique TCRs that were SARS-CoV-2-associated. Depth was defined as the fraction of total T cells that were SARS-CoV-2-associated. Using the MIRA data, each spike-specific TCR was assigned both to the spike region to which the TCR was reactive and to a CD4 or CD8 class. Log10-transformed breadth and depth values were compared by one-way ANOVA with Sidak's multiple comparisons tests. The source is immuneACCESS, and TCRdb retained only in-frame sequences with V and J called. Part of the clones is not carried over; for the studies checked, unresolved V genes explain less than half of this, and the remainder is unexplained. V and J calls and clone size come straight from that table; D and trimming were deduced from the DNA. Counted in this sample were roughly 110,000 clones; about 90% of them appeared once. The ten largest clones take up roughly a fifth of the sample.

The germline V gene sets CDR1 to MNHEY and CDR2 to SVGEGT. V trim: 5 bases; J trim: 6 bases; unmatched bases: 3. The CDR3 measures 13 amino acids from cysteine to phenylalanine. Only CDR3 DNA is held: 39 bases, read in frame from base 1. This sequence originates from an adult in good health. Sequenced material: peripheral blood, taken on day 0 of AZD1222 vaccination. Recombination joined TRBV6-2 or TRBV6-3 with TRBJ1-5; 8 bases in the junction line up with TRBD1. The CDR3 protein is CASSQGAFQPQHF. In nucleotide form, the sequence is TGTGCCAGCAGTCAGGGGGCCTTTCAGCCCCAGCATTTT.